This is a list of T cell receptor beta chains from one sample in a study of shared clonotypes between healthy human individuals. The method was immunoSEQ multiplex PCR; TCRdb's version includes in-frame clones alone and lacks a portion of them. The sample has about 2 million clones, around 96% seen once; the top ten hold 1% to 1.5%. Sequenced input: naive CD8+ T cells sorted from blood. These receptors came from a man aged 18 to 29 in good health. The CDR3 runs from the conserved cysteine through the conserved F or W. A D gene is named only where the DNA matches it firmly. Rows give clone size only sometimes, using once, few, many, or a class for an expanded clone.

>.|TRBD2|TRBJ2-1|TRBV10-3
TGTGCCACCTGTCTGGGGACTATCACCCCGGATGAGCAGTTCTTC
CATCLGTITPDEQFF
>few|.|TRBJ1-2|TRBV20-1
TGCAGTGCTCCACTGGTCGGCTACACCTTC
CSAPLVGYTF
>.|.|TRBJ2-7|TRBV27
TGTGCCAGCAGTTTAGTGGGTAGCTCCTACGAGCAGTACTTC
CASSLVGSSYEQYF
>.|.|TRBJ2-1|TRBV27
TGTGCCAGCAGTTCTCGGGGGAGCTCCTACAATGAGCAGTTCTTC
CASSSRGSSYNEQFF
>.|TRBD1|TRBJ2-1|TRBV11-2
TGTGCCAGCAGCTTAGGCGGGACAGGGGATGAGCAGTTCTTC
CASSLGGTGDEQFF
>.|.|TRBJ1-1|TRBV27
TGTGCCAGCAGGTACAATGGGGACACTGAAGCTTTCTTT
CASRYNGDTEAFF
>.|TRBD1|TRBJ1-2|TRBV4-1
TGCGCCAGCAGCCCCTCTGGGACAGGGGTAGCCTATGGCTACACCTTC
CASSPSGTGVAYGYTF
>.|.|TRBJ2-1|TRBV27
TGTGCCAGCAGTTTTTTGTCGGGCTCTCTGGGGAATGAGCAGTTCTTC
CASSFLSGSLGNEQFF
>.|.|TRBJ2-7|TRBV5-5
TGTGCCAGCAGCTTGGAGGGTCGCTCCTACGAGCAGTACTTC
CASSLEGRSYEQYF
>.|.|TRBJ2-2|TRBV7-6
TGTGCCAGCAGCTTAATGATAGGGGGAGCAGAGGGCGGGGAGCTGTTTTTT
CASSLMIGGAEGGELFF
>.|TRBD1|TRBJ1-2|TRBV7-8
TGTGCCAGCAGCTTCGACTCAGGGACAGGGGTTTCTGGCTACACCTTC
CASSFDSGTGVSGYTF
>.|.|TRBJ2-5|TRBV11-2
TGTGCCAGCAGCTCGGAACTGGGACAAGAGACCCAGTACTTC
CASSSELGQETQYF
>once|.|TRBJ1-5|TRBV30
TGTGCCTGGAGCGGCCTCCTTGGTGAAGGTCAGCCCCAGCATTTT
CAWSGLLGEGQPQHF
>.|TRBD2|TRBJ2-3|TRBV5-6
TGTGCCAGCAGCTTGGAGACTAGCGGGTCAGGTACGCAGTATTTT
CASSLETSGSGTQYF
>.|.|TRBJ2-7|TRBV29-1
TGCAGCGTTGAAGATTCGGGGGAATCCTACGAGCAGTACTTC
CSVEDSGESYEQYF
>.|.|TRBJ2-5|TRBV11-2
TGTGCCAGCAGCTTAGTCCCTGCGGGGACTGTTCAAGAGACCCAGTACTTC
CASSLVPAGTVQETQYF
>.|.|TRBJ2-5|TRBV2
TGTGCCAGCCCCCCCAGGTCCCAAGCCCCAGAGACCCAGTACTTC
CASPPRSQAPETQYF
>.|.|TRBJ2-7|TRBV13
TGTGCCAGCAGCTCGTGGACAGGCGGGGACGACGAGCAGTACTTC
CASSSWTGGDDEQYF
>.|TRBD2|TRBJ2-1|TRBV7-9
TGTGCCAGCAGCTTAGGGGTCGAGCTAGCGGTTAGGTACAATGAGCAGTTCTTC
CASSLGVELAVRYNEQFF
>.|.|TRBJ1-2|TRBV5-8
TGTGCCAGCAGCATTTCGACAGGACACTATGGCTACACCTTC
CASSISTGHYGYTF
>.|TRBD1|TRBJ2-5|TRBV6-5
TGTGCCAGCAAGACAGAGGGGGCCGTTGAGACCCAGTACTTC
CASKTEGAVETQYF
>.|.|TRBJ2-1|TRBV4-1
TGCGCCAGCAGCCAAGGACGGGGGGCCAACAATGAGCAGTTCTTC
CASSQGRGANNEQFF
>.|TRBD2|TRBJ2-7|TRBV7-9
TGTGCCAGCAGCTCGCCTGGGAGGGGCGGAAACTACGAGCAGTACTTC
CASSSPGRGGNYEQYF